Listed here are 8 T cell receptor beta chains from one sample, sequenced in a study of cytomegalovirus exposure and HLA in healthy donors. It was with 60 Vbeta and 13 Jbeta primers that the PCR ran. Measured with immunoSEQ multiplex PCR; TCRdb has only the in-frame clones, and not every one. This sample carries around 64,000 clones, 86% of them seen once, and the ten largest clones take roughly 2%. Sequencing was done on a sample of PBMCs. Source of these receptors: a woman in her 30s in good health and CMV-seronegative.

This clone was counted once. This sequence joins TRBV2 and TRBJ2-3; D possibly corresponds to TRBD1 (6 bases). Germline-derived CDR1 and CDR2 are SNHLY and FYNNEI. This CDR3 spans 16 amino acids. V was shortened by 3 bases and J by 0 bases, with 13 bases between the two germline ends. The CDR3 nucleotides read TGTGCCAGCAGTGATGAAGGGGGTCTCAGCACAGATACGCAGTATTTT. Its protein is CASSDEGGLSTDTQYF. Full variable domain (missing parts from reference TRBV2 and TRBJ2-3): EPEVTQTPSHQVTQMGQEVILRCVPISNHLYFYWYRQILGQKVEFLVSFYNNEISEKSEIFDDQFSVERPDGSNFTLKIRSTKLEDSAMYFCASSDEGGLSTDTQYFGPGTRLTVL.

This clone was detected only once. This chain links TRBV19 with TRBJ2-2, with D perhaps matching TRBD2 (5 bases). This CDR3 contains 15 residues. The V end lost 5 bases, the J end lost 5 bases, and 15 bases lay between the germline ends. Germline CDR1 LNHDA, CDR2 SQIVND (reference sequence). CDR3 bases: TGTGCCAGTAGTCCTCAAATCGGGGTGACCGGGGAGCTGTTTTTT. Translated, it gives CASSPQIGVTGELFF.

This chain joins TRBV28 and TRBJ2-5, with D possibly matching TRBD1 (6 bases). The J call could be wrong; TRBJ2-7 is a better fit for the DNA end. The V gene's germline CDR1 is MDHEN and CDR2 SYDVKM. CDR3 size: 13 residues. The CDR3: CASGRGMGYEQYF. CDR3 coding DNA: TGTGCCAGCGGCAGGGGAATGGGCTACGAGCAGTACTTC.

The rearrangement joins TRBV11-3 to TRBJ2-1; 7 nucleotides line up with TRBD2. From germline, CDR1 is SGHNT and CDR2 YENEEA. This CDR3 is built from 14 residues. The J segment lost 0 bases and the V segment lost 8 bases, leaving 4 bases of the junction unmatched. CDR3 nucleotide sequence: TGTGCCAGCGGCGCGGGGGTCTCCTACAATGAGCAGTTCTTC. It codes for CASGAGVSYNEQFF.

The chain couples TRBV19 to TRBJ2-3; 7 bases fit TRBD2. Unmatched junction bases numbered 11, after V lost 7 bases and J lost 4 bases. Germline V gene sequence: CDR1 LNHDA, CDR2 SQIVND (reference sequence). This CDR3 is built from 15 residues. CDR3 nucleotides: TGTGCCAGTACCTCTTACAGCGGGATAGCAGATACGCAGTATTTT. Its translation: CASTSYSGIADTQYF. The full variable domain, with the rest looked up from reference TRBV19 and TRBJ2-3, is DGGITQSPKYLFRKEGQNVTLSCEQNLNHDAMYWYRQDPGQGLRLIYYSQIVNDFQKGDIAEGYSVSREKKESFPLTVTSAQKNPTAFYLCASTSYSGIADTQYFGPGTRLTVL.

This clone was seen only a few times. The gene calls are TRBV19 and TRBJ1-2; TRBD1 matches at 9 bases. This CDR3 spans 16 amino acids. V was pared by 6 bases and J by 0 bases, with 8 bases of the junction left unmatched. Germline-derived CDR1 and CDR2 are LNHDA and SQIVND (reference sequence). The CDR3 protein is CASSTGTGPPNYGYTF. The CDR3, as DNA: TGTGCCAGTAGCACCGGGACAGGGCCCCCTAACTATGGCTACACCTTC.

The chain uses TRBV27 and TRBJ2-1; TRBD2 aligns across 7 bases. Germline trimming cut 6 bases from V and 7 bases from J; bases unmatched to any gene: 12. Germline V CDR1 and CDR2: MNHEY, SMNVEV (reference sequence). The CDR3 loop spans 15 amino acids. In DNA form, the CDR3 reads TGTGCCAGCAGCTATCGGCTAGCGGCCGGTAATGAGCAGTTCTTC. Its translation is CASSYRLAAGNEQFF.

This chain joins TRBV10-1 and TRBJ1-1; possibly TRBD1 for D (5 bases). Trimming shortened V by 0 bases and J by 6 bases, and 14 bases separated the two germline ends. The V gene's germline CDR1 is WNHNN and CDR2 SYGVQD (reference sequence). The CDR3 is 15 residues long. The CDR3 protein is CASSESIQGTAEAFF. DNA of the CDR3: TGCGCCAGCAGTGAGTCGATTCAGGGAACGGCTGAAGCTTTCTTT.